The 24 T cell receptor beta chains below were found in one sample sequenced in a study of blood T cell repertoires in COVID-19. Profiled with immunoSEQ multiplex PCR; TCRdb holds only in-frame clones, not every one. The sample lists hundreds of thousands of clones; more than 80% were seen once. Sample: PBMCs or T cells enriched from blood (not recorded which). All receptors come from a woman aged 18-29 years who had recovered from COVID-19.

The rearrangement joins TRBV3-1 (or the pseudogene TRBV3-2) to TRBJ1-1; TRBD1 matches at 8 bases. Germline CDR1 and CDR2: LGHDT and YNNKEL (reference sequence). The CDR3 sequence is 13 residues long. Unmatched junction bases numbered 11, after V lost 10 bases and J lost 7 bases. The CDR3 is CATLDRDSREAFF. The CDR3 DNA reads TGTGCCACCCTGGACAGGGACTCACGTGAAGCTTTCTTT.

The chain is built from TRBV27 and TRBJ1-1; D not resolved. The germline V and J ends were trimmed by 0 bases and 0 bases, with 8 bases remaining between them. The CDR3 spans 15 residues. Germline assignment: CDR1 MNHEY and CDR2 SMNVEV (reference sequence). CDR3 coding DNA: TGTGCCAGCAGTTTATCTGATGGGCTGAACACTGAAGCTTTCTTT. Translation: CASSLSDGLNTEAFF.

The rearrangement uses TRBV28 and TRBJ1-4, with 7 bases lining up with TRBD1. This CDR3 is 15 amino acids long. In germline, CDR1 is MDHEN, CDR2 SYDVKM. J was trimmed by 8 bases and V by 2 bases; bases with no gene match: 8. The CDR3, as DNA: TGTGCCAGCAGTTTACTCTCCTCGGGACAGGAAAAACTGTTTTTT. This sequence encodes CASSLLSSGQEKLFF.

The rearrangement joins TRBV5-1 to TRBJ1-1, with 7 nucleotides matching TRBD1. Germline-derived CDR1 and CDR2 are SGHRS and YFSETQ. V lost 1 base and J lost 5; bases outside the gene matches: 5. The CDR3 is made up of 14 amino acids. The CDR3 here is CASSLTGERTEAFF. CDR3 coding DNA: TGCGCCAGCAGCTTGACAGGGGAGAGGACTGAAGCTTTCTTT.

This chain uses TRBV27 with TRBJ2-1, with TRBD2 matching 9 bases. V shed 6 bases, J shed 1 base, and the junction held 7 bases outside the gene matches. Germline V gene data show CDR1 as MNHEY and CDR2 as SMNVEV (reference sequence). This CDR3 has 16 residues. CDR3: CASSPGLAFSYNEQFF. CDR3 nucleotides: TGTGCCAGCAGCCCTGGACTAGCGTTTTCCTACAATGAGCAGTTCTTC.

This clone showed up just a few times. The chain links TRBV6-1 to TRBJ1-6; 10 bases line up with TRBD1. The CDR3 is made up of 15 amino acids. The V gene end was trimmed by 6 bases and the J gene end by 5 bases; junction bases not matched to a gene: 4. Germline CDR1 and CDR2: MNHNS and SASEGT. The CDR3 sequence: CASRTGTGDNSPLHF. DNA of the CDR3: TGTGCCAGCAGGACCGGGACAGGGGATAATTCACCCCTCCACTTT.

The chain employs TRBV5-1 and TRBJ2-1; D may be TRBD1 (6 bases). V was trimmed by 4 bases and J by 0 bases, leaving 14 bases between them. Germline lookup yields CDR1 SGHRS and CDR2 YFSETQ. This CDR3 has 16 amino acids. The CDR3 bases are TGCGCCAGCAGCACGACAGGCCAGAGCTCCTACAATGAGCAGTTCTTC. Protein sequence: CASSTTGQSSYNEQFF.

This clone has just one count. V is TRBV27 and J is TRBJ1-1; weak D call: TRBD1 (6 bases). Germline V CDR1 and CDR2: MNHEY, SMNVEV (reference sequence). The V gene lost 5 bases and the J gene lost 3 bases, with 13 bases spanning the gap. The CDR3 is 14 amino acids. The CDR3 sequence: CASSASGDDTEAFF. In DNA form, the CDR3 reads TGTGCCAGCAGTGCGTCAGGGGATGACACTGAAGCTTTCTTT.

This rearrangement joins TRBV4-2 to TRBJ2-3; TRBD2 aligns across 15 bases. After removal of 2 bases from V and 1 base from J, the junction contained 7 bases not matched to a gene. The length of the CDR3 is 19 residues. CDR1 is LGHNA and CDR2 is YNFKEQ in the germline V gene. The CDR3 DNA follows: TGTGCCAGCAGCCAACAGGGACTAGCGGGGGGTGACGGCACAGATACGCAGTATTTT. Translated, it gives CASSQQGLAGGDGTDTQYF.

The rearrangement joins TRBV5-1 to TRBJ2-1, with D possibly TRBD2 on 5 matching bases. The CDR3 runs 13 residues. V dropped 0 bases and J dropped 9 bases, with 10 bases sitting between them. Germline CDR1 reads SGHRS; CDR2 reads YFSETQ. The CDR3 is CASSLAPEGEQFF. The CDR3, as DNA: TGCGCCAGCAGCTTGGCCCCAGAGGGTGAGCAGTTCTTC.

V gene TRBV5-1 combines with J gene TRBJ1-1, with a possible D match to TRBD1 (6 bases). Trimming pared 1 base from V and 1 base from J, leaving 11 bases between. This CDR3 contains 15 residues. Germline V gene sequence: CDR1 SGHRS, CDR2 YFSETQ. The DNA of the CDR3 is TGCGCCAGCAGCTTGCGTCAGGGGCCGAACACTGAAGCTTTCTTT. Its translation: CASSLRQGPNTEAFF.

The rearrangement uses TRBV19 and TRBJ2-7, with D possibly TRBD1 on 6 matching bases. The CDR3 is 14 residues long. V was pared by 4 bases and J by 0 bases, with 10 bases between. Germline-derived CDR1 and CDR2 are LNHDA and SQIVND (reference sequence). In DNA form, the CDR3 reads TGTGCCAGTAGTACAGGGGCCCTCTCCTACGAGCAGTACTTC. This sequence encodes CASSTGALSYEQYF.

The rearrangement joins TRBV11-3 to TRBJ2-1; 8 nucleotides align to TRBD2. This CDR3 has 16 amino acids. Trimming removed 0 bases from V and 7 bases from J; junction bases left unmatched: 8. Germline CDR1 is SGHNT and CDR2 is YENEEA. This CDR3 reads CASSLDRAGGQNEQFF. CDR3 bases: TGTGCCAGCAGCTTAGATCGGGCGGGGGGTCAAAATGAGCAGTTCTTC.

This clone was seen a single time. The rearrangement links TRBV30 to TRBJ2-1; 7 positions match TRBD1. In germline, CDR1 is GTSNPN, CDR2 SVGIG (reference sequence). The CDR3 is 15 residues long. Trimming took 2 bases from V and 0 from J; bases not matched to a gene: 4. The CDR3 reads CAWSTGASSYNEQFF. The CDR3 DNA sequence: TGTGCCTGGAGTACAGGGGCGAGCTCCTACAATGAGCAGTTCTTC. Looking up the rest from reference TRBV30 and TRBJ2-1 gives the full variable domain: SQTIHQWPATLVQPVGSPLSLECTVEGTSNPNLYWYRQAAGRGLQLLFYSVGIGQISSEVPQNLSASRPQDRQFILSSKKLLLSDSGFYLCAWSTGASSYNEQFFGPGTRLTVL.

The V and J genes are TRBV3-1 (or the pseudogene TRBV3-2) and TRBJ2-2, with TRBD2 matching over 9 bases. The CDR3 has 18 residues. With V trimmed by 0 bases and J by 5 bases, 10 bases remained unmatched. Germline CDR1 and CDR2: LGHDT and YNNKEL (reference sequence). The CDR3 protein is CASSQDSSRGGRTGELFF. DNA for the CDR3: TGTGCCAGCAGCCAAGATTCATCGCGGGGGGGCCGGACCGGGGAGCTGTTTTTT.

The chain recombines TRBV6-5 with TRBJ2-5; the match to TRBD2 covers 9 bases. The CDR3 runs to 14 residues. Germline V CDR1 and CDR2: MNHEY, SVGAGI. V dropped 6 bases and J dropped 5; count of bases not matched to a gene: 7. In DNA form, the CDR3 reads TGTGCCAGCAGGAAAGGGACTAGCTTGGAGACCCAGTACTTC. It yields the protein CASRKGTSLETQYF.

V usage is TRBV5-6 and J usage is TRBJ2-2; 8 bases fit TRBD1. The CDR3 loop spans 16 amino acids. The V and J ends lost 1 base and 3 bases, in that order; junction bases with no gene match: 5. Germline CDR1 reads SGHDT; CDR2 reads YYEEEE. CDR3 sequence (DNA): TGTGCCAGCAGCTTGTGGCAGGGGGCTGACACCGGGGAGCTGTTTTTT. Residues: CASSLWQGADTGELFF. Combining the CDR3 with reference TRBV5-6 and TRBJ2-2 gives the whole variable domain DAGVTQSPTHLIKTRGQQVTLRCSPKSGHDTVSWYQQALGQGPQFIFQYYEEEERQRGNFPDRFSGHQFPNYSSELNVNALLLGDSALYLCASSLWQGADTGELFFGEGSRLTVL.

V usage is TRBV11-3 and J usage is TRBJ2-7, with TRBD2 identical over 11 bases. The V segment lost 1 base and the J segment 3 bases; nucleotides outside the gene matches: 2. The CDR3 covers 15 residues. Germline V lookup: CDR1 SGHNT, CDR2 YENEEA. The CDR3 bases are TGTGCCAGCAGCTTAGGCGGGACTAGCGGCTACGAGCAGTACTTC. It yields the protein CASSLGGTSGYEQYF.

V and J are TRBV5-1 and TRBJ2-3; D gene ambiguous. This CDR3 has 14 residues. The germline V gene encodes CDR1 SGHRS and CDR2 YFSETQ. Trimming removed 0 bases at V and 6 bases at J, with 11 bases between. The CDR3 here is CASSLARDSDTQYF. CDR3 nucleotides: TGCGCCAGCAGCTTGGCTAGAGACTCCGATACGCAGTATTTT.

The chain has TRBV18 and TRBJ2-1; D remains unclear. CDR1 is KGHSH and CDR2 is LQKENI in the germline V gene. V lost 11 bases, J lost 10 bases, and 21 bases lay in between. The CDR3 is made up of 13 amino acids. The CDR3 bases are TGTGCCGCCACAGCTACCGCTCTCGGAGAGCAGTTCTTC. Translated, it gives CAATATALGEQFF.

V is TRBV19 and J is TRBJ1-1; the D is unclear. Germline V gives CDR1 LNHDA, CDR2 SQIVND (reference sequence). This CDR3 is 15 amino acids long. Trimming removed 7 bases from V and 4 bases from J, with 19 bases in between. The CDR3 nucleotides read TGTGCCAGTACCCCGGCGGGGAGCGGTATCACTGAAGCTTTCTTT. It specifies CASTPAGSGITEAFF. Combining the CDR3 with reference TRBV19 and TRBJ1-1 gives the whole variable domain DGGITQSPKYLFRKEGQNVTLSCEQNLNHDAMYWYRQDPGQGLRLIYYSQIVNDFQKGDIAEGYSVSREKKESFPLTVTSAQKNPTAFYLCASTPAGSGITEAFFGQGTRLTVV.

This rearrangement joins TRBV3-1 (or the pseudogene TRBV3-2) to TRBJ1-2; D is uncertain. V was trimmed by 7 bases and J by 5 bases, leaving 20 bases between them. The germline CDR1 and CDR2 sequences are LGHDT and YNNKEL (reference sequence). This CDR3 contains 15 residues. The CDR3 sequence: CASIDAGRLLYGYTF. DNA for the CDR3: TGTGCCAGCATCGATGCGGGCCGGCTCCTTTATGGCTACACCTTC.

The chain joins TRBV13 to TRBJ2-3; possible D gene TRBD1, 7 bases. CDR3 size: 18 residues. Germline CDR1 is PRHDT and CDR2 is FYEKMQ (reference sequence). V was trimmed by 5 bases and J by 0 bases, leaving 21 bases between them. As DNA, the CDR3 is TGTGCCAGCAGCCGAAGACATGGAGGGGGCCTTAGCACAGATACGCAGTATTTT. Protein product: CASSRRHGGGLSTDTQYF.

This clone was detected once. The chain uses TRBV12-5 and TRBJ1-3, with 9 bases matching TRBD1. This CDR3 has 18 residues. V dropped 2 bases and J dropped 2; count of bases not matched to a gene: 10. In germline, CDR1 is LGHNT, CDR2 FRNRAP. CDR3 protein: CASGLYNSGQGPGNTIYF. The CDR3 DNA follows: TGTGCTAGTGGTTTGTATAATTCGGGACAGGGCCCTGGAAACACCATATATTTT.